The 17 T cell receptor beta chains presented below share a single source sample, sequenced in a study of tumor and adjacent non-tumor tissue in lung cancer (dated by TCRdb to 2017 to 2018). RNA was isolated from bulk unsorted tissue, and RNA quality was assessed with a NanoDrop ND-1000 and an Agilent 2100. Normal lung samples were distant non-tumor tissue taken more than 3 cm from the tumor edge. Libraries were built with multiplex PCR. Data came from an Illumina HiSeq 2500. TCRbeta libraries were built by three rounds of nested PCR using primers (Table S4), following protocols modified from ARM-PCR. TCRdb reprocessing: public reads trimmed at Q25 with fastp, clones called with MiXCR, in-frame beta chains kept. Identical CDR3 proteins give one entry, which carries the most common genes and DNA. This sample is represented by 90,000 to 120,000 distinct CDR3 sequences; about 62% of them were singletons. Around 20% of the sample is taken by the ten largest.

The sample comprised distant non-tumor lung tissue. These receptor sequences come from a man aged 30-40 years with non-small cell lung cancer.

The sample holds many counts of this clonotype. This chain connects TRBV20-1 to TRBJ2-1; D remains ambiguous. Looked up from germline, CDR1 is DFQATT and CDR2 is SNEGSKA (reference sequence). This CDR3 comprises 14 residues. Trimming took 6 bases from V and 6 from J, leaving 18 bases between them. The CDR3 spells CSAERAWVGNEQFF. CDR3 DNA: TGCAGTGCCGAGCGCGCTTGGGTGGGCAATGAGCAGTTCTTC.

With respect to this clonotype: Just one base apart from a much larger clone, this may be a read error. This chain links TRBV12-3 or TRBV12-4 with TRBJ2-7, with 7 bases fitting TRBD1. The length of the CDR3 is 15 residues. The CDR3 spells CVSRQGTVNSYEQYF. Written as DNA, the CDR3 is TGTGTCAGCAGACAAGGGACAGTAAACTCCTACGAGCAGTACTTC.

V and J are TRBV16 and TRBJ2-1, with 9 bases aligning to TRBD1. CDR3 length: 15 amino acids. Germline CDR1 and CDR2: KGHSY and FQNENV. J lost 5 bases, V lost 2 bases, and 4 bases had no gene match. DNA for the CDR3: TGTGCCAGCAGCCAAAGGACAGGGGATGACAATGAGCAGTTCTTC. This encodes CASSQRTGDDNEQFF.

This clonotype was counted a few times. V is TRBV5-1 and J is TRBJ1-1; D ambiguous. The germline CDR1 and CDR2 sequences are SGHRS and YFSETQ. The CDR3 extends over 16 amino acids. V lost 0 bases and J 4 bases, leaving 16 bases between the germline ends. CDR3 loop: CASSLGATRMGTEAFF. DNA for the CDR3: TGCGCCAGCAGCTTGGGGGCGACAAGGATGGGCACTGAAGCTTTCTTT.

A word on this clonotype: A much more abundant neighbour one base away suggests this may be a read error. V usage is TRBV6-2 or TRBV6-3 and J usage is TRBJ2-7, with 14 bases lining up with TRBD2. CDR1 MNHEY and CDR2 SVGEGT come from the germline V gene. This CDR3 region has 16 residues. CDR3 nucleotides: TGTGACAGCAGGGGGACTAGCGGGAGCAATTACTACGAGCAGTACTTC. Residues: CDSRGTSGSNYYEQYF.

This chain uses TRBV29-1 with TRBJ2-2; TRBD2 matches 10 bases. CDR1 and CDR2 (germline): SQVTM, ANQGSEA. The CDR3 totals 15 residues. V lost 3 bases to trimming and J lost 7 bases; unmatched junction nucleotides: 8. The CDR3 DNA is TGCAGCGTTGACGGTCTAGCGGGAGTTTTCGGGGAGCTGTTTTTT. Its translation: CSVDGLAGVFGELFF.

Worth noting for this clonotype: A read error may account for a junction end that differs from germline. V gene TRBV20-1 combines with J gene TRBJ2-2; no clear D gene. The germline V gene encodes CDR1 DFQATT and CDR2 SNEGSKA (reference sequence). The CDR3 extends over 17 amino acids. Written as DNA, the CDR3 is TGCAGTGTTAGACCCACCTGGGGTGAGACGGCGACCGGGGAGCTGTTTTTT. Amino acids: CSVRPTWGETATGELFF.

On this clonotype: This sequence may be a read error, since a much larger clone differs from it by one base. CDR3: CSAPGQAYESRYF. The CDR3 region has the DNA TGCAGTGCCCCGGGACAGGCCTACGAGTCGCGGTACTTC. This rearrangement joins TRBV20-1 to TRBJ2-7; 8 positions match TRBD1. The CDR3 covers 13 residues. Trimming cost V 6 bases and J 12 bases; bases outside gene matches: 16. Germline loops: CDR1 DFQATT, CDR2 SNEGSKA (reference sequence).

The chain has TRBV20-1 and TRBJ1-5; D possibly corresponds to TRBD1 (6 bases). This CDR3 region has 14 residues. Germline CDR1 is DFQATT and CDR2 is SNEGSKA (reference sequence). Trimming removed 6 bases from V and 6 bases from J, with 18 bases in between. CDR3 protein: CSALDPGGSQPQHF. The DNA of the CDR3 is TGCAGTGCCCTGGACCCCGGGGGCAGTCAGCCCCAGCATTTT.

With respect to this clonotype: An end of the junction does not agree with germline; a read error may underlie this. The V call is TRBV12-3 or TRBV12-4, the J call TRBJ2-1; D remains ambiguous. This CDR3 contains 14 residues. The CDR3 bases are TGTGCCAGCAATTTGGCGTTCTCCTACAATGAGCAATTCTTC. This codes for CASNLAFSYNEQFF.

The gene calls are TRBV28 and TRBJ2-1, with D maybe TRBD2 (6 bases). The germline V gene has CDR1 MDHEN and CDR2 SYDVKM. The CDR3 has 18 residues. CDR3: CDGSSPIAEKSSYNEQFF. In DNA form, the CDR3 reads TGTGATGGCAGTTCCCCCATAGCGGAGAAGAGCTCCTACAATGAGCAGTTCTTC.

As for this clonotype: The germline gene is not matched at one end of the junction; a read error may be the cause. J is TRBJ1-5 and V is TRBV10-3; D might be TRBD1 (6 bases). Germline V CDR1 and CDR2: ENHRY, SYGVKD. This CDR3 has 15 residues. The CDR3 coding sequence is TGTGCCATCAGTGAGACAGGGAATTGGAATCAGTCCCAGCATTTT. Residues: CAISETGNWNQSQHF.

In regard to this clonotype: The germline gene is not matched at one end of the junction; a read error may be the cause. The chain combines TRBV7-8 with TRBJ2-3; D perhaps matches TRBD1 (5 bases). The CDR3 spans 14 residues. From germline, CDR1 is SGHVS and CDR2 FQNEAQ. The CDR3 is CVSSLSGNTYTQYF. CDR3 DNA: TGTGTCAGCAGCTTATCAGGGAACACATATACGCAGTATTTT. Using reference TRBV7-8 and TRBJ2-3 for the parts outside the CDR3, the full variable domain is GAGVSQSPRYKVAKRGQDVALRCDPISGHVSLFWYQQALGQGPEFLTYFQNEAQLDKSGLPSDRFFAERPEGSVSTLKIQRTQQEDSAVYLCVSSLSGNTYTQYFGPGTRLTVL.

The sample holds many counts of this clonotype. This chain connects TRBV10-2 to TRBJ2-2; maybe TRBD2 (6 bases). Trimming removed 2 bases at V and 6 bases at J, with 13 bases between. This CDR3 has 15 residues. In germline, CDR1 is WSHSY, CDR2 SAAADI. CDR3: CASSERETLSGELFF. In DNA, the CDR3 is TGCGCCAGCAGTGAGCGGGAGACATTGTCCGGGGAGCTGTTTTTT.

V gene TRBV7-8 combines with J gene TRBJ1-4, with a possible D match to TRBD1 (5 bases). V was trimmed by 5 bases and J by 10 bases, leaving 20 bases between them. Per germline, CDR1 SGHVS and CDR2 FQNEAQ. The CDR3 has 15 amino acids. The CDR3, as DNA: TGTGCCAGCAGCCCGGGTGGGGGAATGAATTCAAAACTGTTTTTT. Translated: CASSPGGGMNSKLFF.

About this clonotype: A read error may produce the germline difference seen at one junction end. This chain connects TRBV11-1 to TRBJ2-7, with D maybe TRBD2 (6 bases). Germline-derived CDR1 and CDR2 are SGHAT and FQDESV (reference sequence). The CDR3 totals 16 residues. The CDR3 DNA is TGTACCAGCAGCTTAGACCTAGCGACCAGCCCCTACGAGCAGTACTTC. This gives the protein CTSSLDLATSPYEQYF.

This chain links TRBV7-9 with TRBJ2-2; D gene uncertain. The length of the CDR3 is 14 residues. V was clipped by 2 bases and J by 7 bases, with 11 bases between them. Germline V gives CDR1 SEHNR, CDR2 FQNEAQ (reference sequence). This chain's CDR3 is CASSLRDQSGELFF. As DNA, the CDR3 is TGTGCCAGCAGCTTAAGGGATCAGAGCGGGGAGCTGTTTTTT.